This T cell receptor (beta chain) was documented in a study of siplizumab effects on memory and regulatory T cells. General observations from the study: The mapping of alloreactive clones to unstimulated subsets covered only a minor fraction of them.

Produced via immunoSEQ multiplex PCR; TCRdb's table is partial and in-frame only. The sample comprises more than 95,000 clones, just over 90% of which are singletons, and more than 0.3% rests with the top ten. On this clone: Its antigen is currently unknown.

This CDR3 contains 17 residues. Germline lookup yields CDR1 KGHSH and CDR2 LQKENI. Trimming removed 6 bases from V and 1 base from J, with 18 bases in between. This sequence originates from a human donor in good health. The chain employs TRBV18 and TRBJ2-2; D tentatively fits TRBD1 or TRBD2 (5 bases each). Sequencing used CD4+ T cells sorted from blood. In DNA, the CDR3 is TGTGCCAGCTCCCGAGGGGAGTTGGGAAGGAACACCGGGGAGCTGTTTTTT. This encodes CASSRGELGRNTGELFF.